This is a list of T cell receptor beta chains from one sample in a study of blood T cell repertoires in COVID-19. Method: immunoSEQ multiplex PCR; TCRdb's copy keeps in-frame clones and lacks some. The sample yields tens of thousands of clones, 89% seen once. The specimen sequenced was peripheral blood. Source of these receptors: a woman aged 55-75 years with COVID-19, enrolled during active disease. The CDR3 runs from the conserved cysteine through the conserved F or W. The D gene is left open where the match is weak. A row's size may be missing; if present it is once, few, many or a size class.

- | TRBJ1-1 | - | TRBV30 | CAWTTGYTEAFF | TGTGCCTGGACTACAGGGTACACTGAAGCTTTCTTT
- | TRBJ2-7 | TRBD1 | TRBV7-2 | CASIGRGQGSYEQYF | TGTGCCAGCATCGGTCGGGGACAGGGCTCCTACGAGCAGTACTTC
- | TRBJ2-2 | - | TRBV19 | CASSFRVGELFF | TGTGCCAGTAGTTTCAGGGTCGGGGAGCTGTTTTTT
- | TRBJ1-2 | - | TRBV11-3 | CASSLDPFGAYGYTF | TGTGCCAGCAGCTTAGACCCCTTTGGGGCCTATGGCTACACCTTC
- | TRBJ2-1 | - | TRBV2 | CASMLRGTYNEQFF | TGTGCCAGCATGCTGAGGGGGACCTACAATGAGCAGTTCTTC
- | TRBJ2-7 | TRBD1 | TRBV6-5 | CASSFGQGEHYEQYF | TGTGCCAGCAGTTTCGGGCAGGGGGAACACTACGAGCAGTACTTC
few | TRBJ1-1 | - | TRBV11-3 | CASSLDLGRGAFF | TGTGCCAGCAGCTTAGATCTCGGGCGGGGGGCTTTCTTT
- | TRBJ2-3 | TRBD2 | TRBV10-3 | CATLAVGGNTDTQYF | TGTGCCACACTAGCGGTGGGAGGGAACACAGATACGCAGTATTTT
- | TRBJ2-3 | TRBD2 | TRBV18 | CASSSGTSGTDTQYF | TGTGCCAGCTCATCGGGGACTAGCGGCACAGATACGCAGTATTTT
- | TRBJ2-3 | - | TRBV7-9 | CASSLVGADTQYF | TGTGCCAGCAGCTTAGTTGGGGCGGATACGCAGTATTTT
- | TRBJ2-1 | TRBD1 | TRBV24-1 | CATSDPRQGAYNEQFF | TGTGCCACCAGTGATCCCCGACAGGGGGCCTACAATGAGCAGTTCTTC
- | TRBJ2-7 | TRBD2 | TRBV19 | CASSQTSGGLYEQYF | TGTGCCAGTAGCCAGACTAGCGGGGGCTTATACGAGCAGTACTTC
- | TRBJ1-4 | - | TRBV4-1 | CASSQSGGAREKLFF | TGCGCCAGCAGCCAGTCCGGGGGGGCTCGGGAAAAACTGTTTTTT
- | TRBJ2-7 | TRBD1 | TRBV6-5 | CASSYDTGGAYEQYF | TGTGCCAGCAGTTACGACACAGGGGGCGCCTACGAGCAGTACTTC
- | TRBJ2-1 | TRBD2 | TRBV10-3 | CAISLGLVGNEQFF | TGTGCCATCAGTTTGGGACTAGTAGGCAATGAGCAGTTCTTC
- | TRBJ1-1 | - | TRBV3-1/TRBV3-2 | CASSERDTGDTEAFF | TGTGCCAGCAGCGAAAGGGACACAGGCGACACTGAAGCTTTCTTT
once | TRBJ2-3 | TRBD2 | TRBV11-2 | CASSLEGGLANTQYF | TGTGCCAGCAGCTTAGAAGGAGGACTAGCTAATACGCAGTATTTT
- | TRBJ1-6 | - | TRBV5-6 | CASSRYNSPLHF | TGTGCCAGCAGCCGTTATAATTCACCCCTCCACTTT
- | TRBJ2-7 | - | TRBV28 | CASSLPYYEQYF | TGTGCCAGCAGTTTACCCTACTACGAGCAGTACTTC
- | TRBJ1-4 | - | TRBV11-2 | CASSPRTAASNEKLFF | TGTGCCAGCAGCCCCCGGACAGCCGCCTCTAATGAAAAACTGTTTTTT
- | TRBJ1-2 | - | TRBV7-9 | CATVGALGYTF | TGTGCCACCGTGGGGGCGCTCGGCTACACCTTC
few | TRBJ2-1 | TRBD2 | TRBV9 | CASSSPSGDIRSPYNEQFF | TGTGCCAGCAGCTCCCCTAGCGGGGATATCAGATCCCCCTACAATGAGCAGTTCTTC
once | TRBJ2-1 | - | TRBV11-2 | CASSLNSNEQFF | TGTGCCAGCAGCTTAAACTCGAATGAGCAGTTCTTC
- | TRBJ2-7 | TRBD2 | TRBV15 | CATSSGAGLAYEQYF | TGTGCCACCAGCAGCGGGGCAGGACTAGCCTACGAGCAGTACTTC
- | TRBJ1-2 | - | TRBV20-1 | CSALQAYGYTF | TGCAGTGCTTTACAGGCCTATGGCTACACCTTC
few | TRBJ1-2 | - | TRBV24-1 | CATSDSYGYTF | TGTGCCACCAGTGACTCTTATGGCTACACCTTC